Each of the 21 T cell receptor beta chains below was sequenced from the same sample in a study of PD-L1 blockade in urothelial cancer. The protocol was immunoSEQ multiplex PCR, while the TCRdb copy is restricted to in-frame clones and leaves out a portion. The table has about 86,000 clones, under 90% seen once. Time point meaning: pretreatment peripheral blood. The input for sequencing was PBMCs, taken around atezolizumab (anti-PD-L1) treatment. These TCRs come from a man in his 60s with urothelial cancer.

The chain carries TRBV10-1 and TRBJ2-7; D is possibly TRBD1 (5 bases). From germline, CDR1 is WNHNN and CDR2 SYGVQD (reference sequence). The CDR3 runs 13 residues. V was clipped by 5 bases and J by 6 bases, with 14 bases between them. The CDR3 region is CASSRSGLGEQYF. For the CDR3, the DNA is TGCGCCAGCAGTAGATCAGGGCTCGGCGAGCAGTACTTC.

This chain uses TRBV7-6 with TRBJ2-3, with 8 bases that match TRBD2. Looked up from germline, CDR1 is SGHVS and CDR2 is FNYEAQ. This CDR3 contains 16 residues. J gave up 7 bases and V 1 base, and 10 bases lay outside the gene matches. The CDR3 bases are TGTGCCAGCAGCTTAGGTCTAGCGGGTCCCTCGCATACGCAGTATTTT. Translating it yields CASSLGLAGPSHTQYF.

The rearrangement joins TRBV7-3 to TRBJ2-1, with D possibly matching TRBD1 (5 bases). Trimming pared 5 bases from V and 7 bases from J, leaving 9 bases between. The V gene's germline CDR1 is SGHTA and CDR2 FQGTGA. This CDR3 has 12 residues. CDR3: CASSVQVNEQFF. CDR3 sequence (DNA): TGTGCCAGCAGCGTACAGGTGAATGAGCAGTTCTTC.

This rearrangement joins TRBV6-5 to TRBJ1-2; possibly TRBD1 for D (5 bases). Germline V gene data show CDR1 as MNHEY and CDR2 as SVGAGI. The CDR3 covers 15 residues. The ends were cut back, 0 bases at V and 2 bases at J, with 10 bases in the middle. CDR3 sequence: CASSYSNRRNYGYTF. In DNA form, the CDR3 reads TGTGCCAGCAGTTACTCGAACAGGCGAAACTATGGCTACACCTTC.

This clone is a singleton in its sample. V and J are TRBV5-1 and TRBJ2-4; perhaps TRBD1 as D (5 bases). Germline V gene data show CDR1 as SGHRS and CDR2 as YFSETQ. This CDR3 spans 13 amino acids. Trimming took 5 bases from V and 7 from J, leaving 13 bases between them. DNA of the CDR3: TGCGCCAGCAGGCAGCAGGGAAAGAACATTCAGTACTTC. Translation: CASRQQGKNIQYF.

The CDR3 region is CASSPAGEAYGYTF. CDR3 sequence (DNA): TGTGCCAGCAGCCCCGCCGGCGAGGCCTATGGCTACACCTTC. The chain combines TRBV7-2 with TRBJ1-2, with D unclear. The CDR3 contains 14 residues. V was pared by 5 bases and J by 4 bases, with 14 bases between. Germline CDR1 reads SGHTA; CDR2 reads FQGNSA.

The V and J genes are TRBV2 and TRBJ2-3; 7 bases agree with TRBD2. V shed 8 bases and J 2 bases; nucleotides not matched to a gene: 4. CDR1 and CDR2 (germline): SNHLY, FYNNEI. The CDR3 has 13 residues. CDR3 sequence: CASSRDYTDTQYF. Here the CDR3 DNA reads TGTGCCAGCTCCCGGGACTACACAGATACGCAGTATTTT.

The chain carries TRBV10-3 and TRBJ1-5, with D perhaps matching TRBD1 (5 bases). The CDR3 contains 14 residues. Germline values: CDR1 ENHRY, CDR2 SYGVKD. Between the trimmed V and J ends, which lost 10 bases and 0 bases, there was a span of 13 bases. CDR3 protein: CATSWGDSNQPQHF. The CDR3 DNA is TGTGCCACCAGCTGGGGGGATAGCAATCAGCCCCAGCATTTT.

The CDR3 DNA sequence: TGCGCCAGCAGTGCGGGACTAATTACCGGGGAGCTGTTTTTT. It encodes CASSAGLITGELFF. The J gene is TRBJ2-2, the V gene TRBV10-1; 7 bases match TRBD2. CDR3 length equals 14 residues. The V and J ends lost 4 bases and 5 bases, in that order; junction bases with no gene match: 4. Germline loops: CDR1 WNHNN, CDR2 SYGVQD (reference sequence).

The chain combines TRBV5-1 with TRBJ1-6, with TRBD1 identical over 7 bases. Germline V gene sequence: CDR1 SGHRS, CDR2 YFSETQ. The CDR3 covers 15 residues. J gave up 7 bases and V 0 bases, and 4 bases lay outside the gene matches. CDR3 amino acids: CASSLEGTENSPLHF. The CDR3 DNA sequence: TGCGCCAGCAGCTTGGAGGGGACAGAGAATTCACCCCTCCACTTT.

This rearrangement joins TRBV18 to TRBJ1-5; D is possibly TRBD1 (6 bases). This CDR3 has 14 residues. Germline V gene data show CDR1 as KGHSH and CDR2 as LQKENI. Trimming left V 3 bases short and J 7 bases short, with 13 bases between. The CDR3 DNA reads TGTGCCAGCTCACCGGACAGTTCATTCCAGCCCCAGCATTTT. The encoded protein is CASSPDSSFQPQHF.

The rearrangement joins TRBV7-2 to TRBJ2-1; TRBD2 aligns across 11 bases. Per germline, CDR1 SGHTA and CDR2 FQGNSA. The CDR3 runs 16 residues. Trimming cost V 1 base and J 8 bases; bases outside gene matches: 7. CDR3 DNA: TGTGCCAGCAGCTTAGTTAGCGGGAGGGCCCTCGATGAGCAGTTCTTC. Translating it yields CASSLVSGRALDEQFF.

The count of this clone is one. J is TRBJ2-3 and V is TRBV19, with 7 bases matching TRBD1. The CDR3 loop spans 16 amino acids. The V and J ends lost 3 bases and 6 bases, in that order; junction bases with no gene match: 12. Germline loops: CDR1 LNHDA, CDR2 SQIVND (reference sequence). The CDR3: CASSISGTDHLDTQYF. The CDR3 DNA is TGTGCCAGTAGTATCTCTGGGACAGACCATCTTGATACGCAGTATTTT.

This clone was seen a handful of times. The chain joins TRBV5-4 to TRBJ2-5, with a tentative D call TRBD1 (6 bases). Trimming took off 3 bases at V and 2 bases at J, with 11 bases between the two ends. Germline CDR1 SGHNT, CDR2 YYREEE (reference sequence). The CDR3 extends over 14 amino acids. The CDR3 nucleotides are TGTGCCAGCAGCTCCGGGACAAAGCAAGAGACCCAGTACTTC. Its translation is CASSSGTKQETQYF.

This clone was seen a handful of times. V and J are TRBV10-3 and TRBJ1-1; TRBD1 is a possible D gene (6 bases). V was trimmed by 6 bases and J by 0 bases, leaving 14 bases between them. The CDR3 contains 15 residues. Germline V lookup: CDR1 ENHRY, CDR2 SYGVKD. This CDR3 is CAIRDHAGVNTEAFF. CDR3 nucleotide sequence: TGTGCCATCAGGGACCACGCAGGGGTGAACACTGAAGCTTTCTTT.

The chain carries TRBV4-2 and TRBJ2-5; D may be TRBD2 (5 bases). Trimming shortened V by 4 bases and J by 0 bases, and 21 bases separated the two germline ends. Germline CDR1 is LGHNA and CDR2 is YNFKEQ. The CDR3 has 18 amino acids. Here the CDR3 DNA reads TGTGCCAGCAGCCTCGTCTTTGTCGCGGACTCAGACCAAGAGACCCAGTACTTC. Amino acids: CASSLVFVADSDQETQYF.

V usage is TRBV10-3 and J usage is TRBJ1-1; 9 positions agree with TRBD1. Germline CDR1 is ENHRY and CDR2 is SYGVKD. The CDR3 has 14 residues. Trimming cost V 4 bases and J 8 bases; bases outside gene matches: 8. As DNA, the CDR3 is TGTGCCATCAGTGGTAGAAGGGACAGGGCGGAAGCTTTCTTT. Its protein is CAISGRRDRAEAFF.

The chain has TRBV15 and TRBJ1-1; possible D gene TRBD1, 5 bases. The length of the CDR3 is 14 residues. Looked up from germline, CDR1 is LNHNV and CDR2 is YYDKDF (reference sequence). Trimming removed 3 bases from V and 0 bases from J, with 8 bases in between. The CDR3 loop is CATSSPGLNTEAFF. The DNA for the CDR3 is TGTGCCACCAGCAGTCCAGGGTTGAACACTGAAGCTTTCTTT.

This chain connects TRBV29-1 to TRBJ1-2; TRBD1 is a possible D gene (5 bases). Trimming pared 4 bases from V and 3 bases from J, leaving 15 bases between. Germline CDR1 SQVTM, CDR2 ANQGSEA. CDR3 length: 14 amino acids. In DNA form, the CDR3 reads TGCAGCGTTGGGACCGGGACGGGGGACTATGGCTACACCTTC. Translated, it gives CSVGTGTGDYGYTF. The complete variable domain, with remaining parts taken from reference TRBV29-1 and TRBJ1-2, reads SAVISQKPSRDICQRGTSLTIQCQVDSQVTMMFWYRQQPGQSLTLIATANQGSEATYESGFVIDKFPISRPNLTFSTLTVSNMSPEDSSIYLCSVGTGTGDYGYTFGSGTRLTVV.

The genes are TRBV2 and TRBJ2-7; 8 bases are a match to TRBD1. From germline, CDR1 is SNHLY and CDR2 FYNNEI. The CDR3 runs 13 residues. The junction had 5 bases not matched to a gene; V was cut back by 4 bases and J by 6 bases. CDR3: CASSAQGALEQYF. The CDR3 DNA sequence: TGTGCCAGCAGTGCGCAGGGGGCCCTCGAGCAGTACTTC.

This clone has just one count. The chain joins TRBV9 to TRBJ2-5; 8 bases agree with TRBD2. V lost 3 bases and J lost 5; bases outside the gene matches: 12. Per the germline V gene, CDR1 is SGDLS and CDR2 is YYNGEE. The CDR3 spans 16 residues. CDR3 in DNA: TGTGCCAGCAGCGCGTACGGATACGGCGGGGGGGAGACCCAGTACTTC. Its translation is CASSAYGYGGGETQYF. The variable domain in full, completed from reference TRBV9 and TRBJ2-5, reads DSGVTQTPKHLITATGQRVTLRCSPRSGDLSVYWYQQSLDQGLQFLIQYYNGEERAKGNILERFSAQQFPDLHSELNLSSLELGDSALYFCASSAYGYGGGETQYFGPGTRLLVL.